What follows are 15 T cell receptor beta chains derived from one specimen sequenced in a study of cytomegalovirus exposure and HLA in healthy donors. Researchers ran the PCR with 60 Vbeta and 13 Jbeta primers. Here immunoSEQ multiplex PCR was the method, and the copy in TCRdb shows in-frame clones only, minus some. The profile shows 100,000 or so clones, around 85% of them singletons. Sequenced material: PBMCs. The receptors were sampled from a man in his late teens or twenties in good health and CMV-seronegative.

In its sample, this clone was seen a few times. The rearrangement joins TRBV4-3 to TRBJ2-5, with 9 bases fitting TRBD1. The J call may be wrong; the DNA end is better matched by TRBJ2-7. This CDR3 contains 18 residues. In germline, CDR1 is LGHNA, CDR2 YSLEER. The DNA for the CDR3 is TGCGCCAGCAGCCAAGATCAAGTAGGATTAACAGGGGGCGGCGAGCAGTACTTC. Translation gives CASSQDQVGLTGGGEQYF.

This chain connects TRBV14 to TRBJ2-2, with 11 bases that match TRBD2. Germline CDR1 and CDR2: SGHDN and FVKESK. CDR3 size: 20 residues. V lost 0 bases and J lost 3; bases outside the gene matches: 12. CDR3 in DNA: TGTGCCAGCAGCCAAGATTTTACTAGCGGGAGTATAGGGGACACCGGGGAGCTGTTTTTT. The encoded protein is CASSQDFTSGSIGDTGELFF.

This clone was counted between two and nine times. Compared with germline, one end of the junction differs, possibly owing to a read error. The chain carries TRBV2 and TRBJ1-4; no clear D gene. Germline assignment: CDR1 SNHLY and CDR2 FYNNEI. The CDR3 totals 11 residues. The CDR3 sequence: CASRGGRWFAF. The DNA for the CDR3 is TGTGCCAGCAGGGGCGGGCGCTGGTTCGCATTC.

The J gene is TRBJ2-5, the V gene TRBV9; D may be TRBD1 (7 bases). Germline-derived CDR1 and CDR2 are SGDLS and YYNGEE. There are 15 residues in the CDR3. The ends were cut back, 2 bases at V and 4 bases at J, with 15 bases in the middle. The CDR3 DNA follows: TGTGCCAGCAGCGTCCTGGAGGGGGCTGCAGAGACCCAGTACTTC. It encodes CASSVLEGAAETQYF.

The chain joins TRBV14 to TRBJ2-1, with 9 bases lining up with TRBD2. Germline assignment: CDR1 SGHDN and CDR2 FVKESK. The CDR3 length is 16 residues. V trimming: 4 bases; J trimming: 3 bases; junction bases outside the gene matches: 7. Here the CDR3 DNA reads TGTGCCAGCAGCCGTATAGCGGGAGTGGTCTACAATGAGCAGTTCTTC. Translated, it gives CASSRIAGVVYNEQFF.

The CDR3 sequence is CASKAGSYNEKLFF. For the CDR3, the DNA is TGTGCCAGCAAGGCCGGGTCCTATAATGAAAAACTGTTTTTT. V is TRBV2 and J is TRBJ1-4, with D uncertain. The CDR3 is made up of 14 amino acids. Trimming stripped 7 bases from V and 4 bases from J, with 13 bases between. CDR1 and CDR2 (germline): SNHLY, FYNNEI. Drawing the rest from reference TRBV2 and TRBJ1-4, the complete variable domain is EPEVTQTPSHQVTQMGQEVILRCVPISNHLYFYWYRQILGQKVEFLVSFYNNEISEKSEIFDDQFSVERPDGSNFTLKIRSTKLEDSAMYFCASKAGSYNEKLFFGSGTQLSVL.

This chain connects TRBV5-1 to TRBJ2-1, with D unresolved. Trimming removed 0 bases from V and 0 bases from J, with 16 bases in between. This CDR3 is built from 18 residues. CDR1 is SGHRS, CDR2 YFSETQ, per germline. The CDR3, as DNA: TGCGCCAGCAGCTTGGTACGGTCGGCGGTATCCTCCTACAATGAGCAGTTCTTC. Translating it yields CASSLVRSAVSSYNEQFF.

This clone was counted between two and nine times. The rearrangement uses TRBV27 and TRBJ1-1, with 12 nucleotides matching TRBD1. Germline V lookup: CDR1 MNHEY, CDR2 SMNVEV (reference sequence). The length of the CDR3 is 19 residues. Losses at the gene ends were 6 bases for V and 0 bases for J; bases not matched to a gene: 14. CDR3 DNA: TGTGCCAGCAGCAAATATAAATCCGGGACAGGGGGCTTGAACACTGAAGCTTTCTTT. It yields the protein CASSKYKSGTGGLNTEAFF.

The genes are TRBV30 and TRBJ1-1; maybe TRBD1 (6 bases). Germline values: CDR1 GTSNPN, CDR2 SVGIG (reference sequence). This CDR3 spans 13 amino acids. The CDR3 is CVHSRGMNTEAFF. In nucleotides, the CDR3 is TGTGTCCATTCGAGGGGGATGAACACTGAAGCTTTCTTT.

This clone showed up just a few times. CDR3 nucleotides: TGTGCCAGCAGCGTACCCGTACAGGGGGCCGACTATGGCTACACCTTC. The encoded protein is CASSVPVQGADYGYTF. V and J are TRBV9 and TRBJ1-2; 9 nucleotides agree with TRBD1. The V gene's germline CDR1 is SGDLS and CDR2 YYNGEE. With V trimmed by 1 base and J by 3 bases, 7 bases remained unmatched. CDR3 length: 16 residues.

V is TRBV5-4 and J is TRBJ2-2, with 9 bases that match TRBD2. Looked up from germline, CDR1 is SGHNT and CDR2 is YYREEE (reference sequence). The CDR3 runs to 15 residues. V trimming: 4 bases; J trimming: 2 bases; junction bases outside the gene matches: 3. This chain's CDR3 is CASSPLAGNTGELFF. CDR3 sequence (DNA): TGTGCCAGCAGCCCCCTAGCGGGAAACACCGGGGAGCTGTTTTTT.

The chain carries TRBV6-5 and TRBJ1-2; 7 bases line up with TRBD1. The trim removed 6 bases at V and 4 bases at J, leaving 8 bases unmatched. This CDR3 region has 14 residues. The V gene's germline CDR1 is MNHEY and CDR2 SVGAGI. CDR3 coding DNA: TGTGCCAGCAGACCGACAGGGTACGGCTATGGCTACACCTTC. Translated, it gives CASRPTGYGYGYTF.

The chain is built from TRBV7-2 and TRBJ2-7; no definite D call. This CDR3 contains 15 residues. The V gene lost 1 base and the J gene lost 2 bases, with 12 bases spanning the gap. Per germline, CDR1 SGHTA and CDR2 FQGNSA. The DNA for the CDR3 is TGTGCCAGCAGCTTAGTGGTCGCGGTAGCCTACGAGCAGTACTTC. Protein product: CASSLVVAVAYEQYF.

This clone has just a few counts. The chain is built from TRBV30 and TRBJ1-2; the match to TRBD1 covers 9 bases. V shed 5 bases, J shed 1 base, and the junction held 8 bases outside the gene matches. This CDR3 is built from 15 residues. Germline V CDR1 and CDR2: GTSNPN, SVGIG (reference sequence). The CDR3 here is CAWHRDRANNYGYTF. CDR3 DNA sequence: TGTGCCTGGCACAGGGACAGGGCTAATAACTATGGCTACACCTTC.

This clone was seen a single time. The CDR3 sequence: CAWIPLAGLSYEQYF. The CDR3 nucleotides read TGTGCCTGGATACCACTAGCGGGATTGTCCTACGAGCAGTACTTC. The genes are TRBV30 and TRBJ2-7; 10 nucleotides align to TRBD2. CDR3 size: 15 residues. The V and J ends lost 4 bases and 1 base, in that order; junction bases with no gene match: 7. Germline V gives CDR1 GTSNPN, CDR2 SVGIG (reference sequence).